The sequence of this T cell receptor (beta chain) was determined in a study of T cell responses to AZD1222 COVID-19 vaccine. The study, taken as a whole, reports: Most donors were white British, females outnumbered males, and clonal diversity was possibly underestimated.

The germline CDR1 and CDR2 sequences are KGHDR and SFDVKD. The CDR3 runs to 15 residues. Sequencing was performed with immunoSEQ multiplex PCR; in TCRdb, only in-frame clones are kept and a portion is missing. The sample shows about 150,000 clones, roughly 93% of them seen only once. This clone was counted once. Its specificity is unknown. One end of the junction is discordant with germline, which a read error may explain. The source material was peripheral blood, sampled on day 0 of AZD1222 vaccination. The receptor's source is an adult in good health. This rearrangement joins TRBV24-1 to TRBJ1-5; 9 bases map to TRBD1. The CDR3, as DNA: TGTGCCACCAGTGATGGAACAGGGGGCAAACAGCCCCAGCATTTT. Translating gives CATSDGTGGKQPQHF.